This T cell receptor beta chain was recorded in a study of shared clonotypes between healthy human individuals. Study context: Researchers assigned three CD4 naive, three CD4 memory, two CD8 naive and one CD8 memory plate to each donor. Study-level findings and limits: Shared clonotypes: roughly 4.7% naive CD4, 3.5% to 4% naive CD8, 2% to 2.5% memory CD4, 0.4% memory CD8. It was expected that sequencing depth would affect clonotype sharing among donors.

Turning to this clone: Its antigen is undetermined.

The CDR3 consists of 19 residues. Germline V gives CDR1 SGHDT, CDR2 YYEEEE. V was clipped by 1 base and J by 6 bases; unmatched bases: 12. Per the study methods: Owing to the provision of junction-only sequences devoid of quality scores by immunoSEQ, filtering differed. Sequencing was performed with immunoSEQ multiplex PCR; in TCRdb, only in-frame clones are kept and a portion is missing. V and J calls and clone size come straight from that table; D and trimming were deduced from the DNA. The data show 2 million to 2.5 million clones, about 95% seen once. Terminally differentiated effector memory CD45RA+ cells were excluded by CCR7 positive selection of CD45RO-negative cells.

V gene TRBV5-6 combines with J gene TRBJ2-1, with TRBD2 matching 14 bases. The material sequenced was naive CD8+ T cells sorted from blood. This receptor was taken from a man between 18 and 29 years old in good health. The CDR3 loop reads CASSLTKLGLAGVPNEQFF. The CDR3 nucleotides read TGTGCCAGCAGCTTGACTAAGTTGGGACTAGCGGGAGTCCCCAATGAGCAGTTCTTC.